The source of this TCR beta chain is a study of STAT5B mutations in CD4+ large granular lymphocyte leukemia. Assay: immunoSEQ multiplex PCR; the TCRdb copy retains only in-frame clones and omits some. The sample shows around 24,000 clones, 74% of them seen only once. V trimming: 3 bases; J trimming: 5 bases; junction bases outside the gene matches: 5. Germline lookup yields CDR1 LNHDA and CDR2 SQIVND (reference sequence). The CDR3 contains 14 residues. Sequencing was done on a sample of CD4+ T cells from blood buffy coats. The receptor's source is a human donor in good health. The rearrangement joins TRBV19 to TRBJ1-1, with 8 nucleotides matching TRBD1. CDR3 sequence reads: CASSIAQGATEAFF. The CDR3 nucleotides read TGTGCCAGTAGTATCGCGCAGGGGGCTACTGAAGCTTTCTTT.